This TCR beta chain is drawn from a study of T cells in Graves' hyperthyroidism and ophthalmopathy. Findings and limits, study-wide: A median about 7 months before onset, the model predicted ophthalmopathy.

The germline V gene encodes CDR1 MDHEN and CDR2 SYDVKM. The CDR3 spans 20 residues. V shed 3 bases and J 7 bases; nucleotides not matched to a gene: 20. Details on this clonotype: The target antigen is unknown.

TCR beta CDR3 sequences were amplified from RNA transcripts. During a first-round RT-PCR of the TCR CDR3, the HTBI primer set was used. TCRdb passed the multiplex PCR reads through MiXCR, listing each CDR3 protein once. The sample has about 400,000 distinct CDR3 sequences, 15% seen once. Patients aged 18 to 65 had newly diagnosed hyperthyroidism that had lasted under 2 months. This TCR was recovered from a woman aged 25 to 45 with Graves' hyperthyroidism. The V and J genes are TRBV28 and TRBJ2-1; 11 bases fit TRBD2. Sample: blood. Here the CDR3 DNA reads TGTGCCAGCAGTTTTTTGGAGGATCTCGGGGGTAGCGGGGGGGGGAATGAGCAGTTCTTC. Translated, it gives CASSFLEDLGGSGGGNEQFF.